This T cell receptor (beta chain) was identified in a study of control samples from healthy donors and cancer patients. V was shortened by 9 bases and J by 0 bases, with 8 bases between the two germline ends. The CDR3 loop spans 13 amino acids. The germline CDR1 and CDR2 sequences are KGHDR and SFDVKD. The data were produced by immunoSEQ multiplex PCR, yet TCRdb's version contains in-frame clones alone and is incomplete. In the table there are tens of thousands of clones, about 90% of which are singletons. Sample: PBMCs. The chain joins TRBV24-1 to TRBJ1-5; weak D call: TRBD1 (6 bases). The TCR was taken from a woman aged 55-69 years with head and neck cancer. The CDR3 sequence: CATQGNSNQPQHF. Written as DNA, the CDR3 is TGTGCCACCCAGGGGAATAGCAATCAGCCCCAGCATTTT.